These T cell receptor beta chains were read from a single sample in a study of blood T cell repertoires in COVID-19. Repertoires were generated with immunoSEQ multiplex PCR, while TCRdb's copy carries only in-frame clones and drops some. This table has roughly 320,000 clones, approximately 90% appearing once. Sequences were obtained from PBMCs or T cells enriched from blood (not recorded which). These receptors all stem from a man aged 25-45 years who had recovered from COVID-19. CDR3s include the opening cysteine and the closing phenylalanine or tryptophan. D genes are given only for firm matches. Not every row has a clone size; where given, it reads once, few, many or a size class.

>.|TRBV14|TRBD1|TRBJ1-2
CASSPQGALGGYTF
TGTGCCAGCAGCCCACAGGGGGCTCTAGGTGGCTACACCTTC
>.|TRBV6-5|TRBD1|TRBJ2-1
CASSYSTGANEQFF
TGTGCCAGCAGTTACTCCACAGGGGCCAATGAGCAGTTCTTC
>.|TRBV19|.|TRBJ1-2
CASSFQGQAYGYTF
TGTGCCAGTAGTTTCCAGGGGCAGGCCTATGGCTACACCTTC
>.|TRBV5-8|TRBD1|TRBJ2-7
CASLRQGMTYEQYF
TGTGCCAGCCTGAGACAGGGCATGACCTACGAGCAGTACTTC
>.|TRBV28|.|TRBJ1-2
CASSLGGGDGYTF
TGTGCCAGCAGTTTGGGAGGGGGAGATGGCTACACCTTC
>.|TRBV2|TRBD2|TRBJ2-5
CASVLLTSGGGETQYF
TGTGCCAGCGTTCTGTTGACTAGCGGGGGGGGAGAGACCCAGTACTTC
>.|TRBV4-1|.|TRBJ2-7
CASSLGKGGGQDEQYF
TGCGCCAGCAGCCTAGGGAAGGGGGGTGGACAGGACGAGCAGTACTTC
>.|TRBV28|.|TRBJ1-2
CATNSGRGYYGYTF
TGTGCCACCAACTCCGGGAGAGGTTACTATGGCTACACCTTC
>.|TRBV5-6|TRBD1|TRBJ2-7
CASSVDRVEYF
TGTGCCAGCAGCGTGGACAGGGTAGAGTACTTC
>.|TRBV7-6|.|TRBJ1-6
CASSFGQYNSPLHF
TGTGCCAGCAGCTTTGGACAGTATAATTCACCCCTCCACTTT
>.|TRBV5-5|.|TRBJ2-5
CASNQNQETQYF
TGTGCCAGCAACCAGAACCAAGAGACCCAGTACTTC
>.|TRBV11-2|.|TRBJ1-5
CASSFSGNQPQHF
TGTGCCAGCAGCTTTTCGGGGAATCAGCCCCAGCATTTT
>.|TRBV11-2|.|TRBJ2-7
CASSLPGIAYEQYF
TGTGCCAGCAGCTTACCAGGGATAGCCTACGAGCAGTACTTC
>.|TRBV7-2|TRBD2|TRBJ2-5
CASSSGLAGGFQETQYF
TGTGCCAGCAGCTCGGGACTAGCGGGGGGGTTTCAAGAGACCCAGTACTTC
>.|TRBV30|.|TRBJ2-5
CAWSPGSETQYF
TGTGCCTGGAGTCCCGGGTCGGAGACCCAGTACTTC
>.|TRBV5-1|.|TRBJ1-3
CASSLGAGGNTIYF
TGCGCCAGCAGCTTGGGCGCAGGTGGGAACACCATATATTTT
>.|TRBV10-1|.|TRBJ1-3
CASSDGTLNTIYF
TGCGCCAGCAGTGACGGGACACTCAACACCATATATTTT
>.|TRBV7-9|.|TRBJ2-1
CASSSRDSIYNEQFF
TGTGCCAGCAGCTCCCGGGACTCTATCTACAATGAGCAGTTCTTC
>.|TRBV6-6|.|TRBJ2-1
CASTSGRAGRAYEQFF
TGTGCCAGCACGAGTGGGCGAGCGGGTCGCGCCTATGAGCAGTTCTTC
>.|TRBV21-1|.|TRBJ2-1
CASSPSTRAEVNEQFF
TGTGCCAGCAGCCCCAGCACCAGGGCCGAGGTAAATGAGCAGTTCTTC
>few|TRBV5-8|.|TRBJ2-7
CASSNRWAGSYEQYF
TGTGCCAGCAGCAATCGTTGGGCAGGGTCCTACGAGCAGTACTTC
>.|TRBV6-2/TRBV6-3|.|TRBJ1-1
CASSYSLQGNTEAFF
TGTGCCAGCAGTTACTCGCTACAGGGGAACACTGAAGCTTTCTTT
>.|TRBV18|.|TRBJ1-6
CASSPLQTTATYNSPLHF
TGTGCCAGCTCACCCCTACAAACGACAGCTACCTATAATTCACCCCTCCACTTT
>few|TRBV15|TRBD1|TRBJ2-7
CATSRGTGYEQYF
TGTGCCACCAGCAGAGGGACAGGGTACGAGCAGTACTTC
>.|TRBV28|TRBD1|TRBJ2-1
CASSRQGGYNEQFF
TGTGCCAGCAGCAGACAGGGGGGCTACAATGAGCAGTTCTTC
>once|TRBV10-3|TRBD2|TRBJ2-7
CAIRGLAGPYEQYF
TGTGCCATCAGAGGACTAGCGGGACCCTACGAGCAGTACTTC
>.|TRBV9|.|TRBJ1-3
CASSAAIAGSGNTIYF
TGTGCCAGCAGCGCCGCCATTGCGGGGTCTGGAAACACCATATATTTT
>once|TRBV18|TRBD1|TRBJ2-1
CASSTTGGRDNEQFF
TGTGCCAGCTCGACAACAGGGGGCCGCGACAATGAGCAGTTCTTC
>.|TRBV4-1|.|TRBJ1-6
CASSQDPGFPPLHF
TGCGCCAGCAGCCAAGATCCAGGGTTTCCACCCCTCCACTTT
>.|TRBV6-5|TRBD1|TRBJ1-2
CASHRPGQGNYGYTF
TGTGCCAGTCACCGCCCCGGACAGGGCAACTATGGCTACACCTTC
>.|TRBV11-2|.|TRBJ1-1
CASSLVRETMNTEAFF
TGTGCCAGCAGCTTAGTGCGGGAGACCATGAACACTGAAGCTTTCTTT
>few|TRBV24-1|TRBD1|TRBJ1-3
CATSPGGSGNTIYF
TGTGCCACCAGCCCAGGGGGCAGTGGAAACACCATATATTTT
>once|TRBV19|TRBD1|TRBJ2-3
CASSIGLRDRGTDTQYF
TGTGCCAGTAGTATAGGATTGAGGGACAGGGGGACAGATACGCAGTATTTT
>once|TRBV30|.|TRBJ1-2
CACSGGKYGYTF
TGTGCCTGTTCGGGGGGCAAGTATGGCTACACCTTC
>.|TRBV10-2|.|TRBJ2-5
CASSRDSQETQYF
TGCGCCAGCAGTCGGGACTCACAAGAGACCCAGTACTTC
>.|TRBV6-5|.|TRBJ2-3
CASSYSGGSLDTQYF
TGTGCCAGCAGTTACTCCGGGGGTTCATTGGATACGCAGTATTTT
>.|TRBV2|TRBD1|TRBJ1-5
CASSMDRAGQPQHF
TGTGCCAGCAGTATGGACAGGGCGGGCCAGCCCCAGCATTTT
>once|TRBV18|.|TRBJ1-5
CASSPGEGGNQPQHF
TGTGCCAGCTCACCAGGCGAAGGGGGCAATCAGCCCCAGCATTTT
>once|TRBV9|TRBD1|TRBJ1-4
CASSVEGQGGKLFF
TGTGCCAGCAGCGTAGAGGGACAGGGGGGAAAACTGTTTTTT
>.|TRBV2|TRBD2|TRBJ2-5
CASGRTASYRLAGEETQYF
TGTGCCAGCGGACGGACAGCCTCGTATAGACTAGCGGGAGAAGAGACCCAGTACTTC
>.|TRBV5-1|.|TRBJ1-4
CASSLGAVVGEKLFF
TGCGCCAGCAGCTTAGGAGCGGTCGTGGGTGAAAAACTGTTTTTT
>.|TRBV6-5|.|TRBJ1-2
CASREDSFYGYTF
TGTGCCAGCAGGGAGGACAGCTTCTATGGCTACACCTTC
>.|TRBV10-1|TRBD1|TRBJ1-1
CASRPTGGTEAFF
TGCGCCAGCAGGCCAACAGGGGGCACTGAAGCTTTCTTT
>.|TRBV19|TRBD1|TRBJ2-7
CASRTGTGPSYEQYF
TGTGCCAGTCGAACCGGGACAGGGCCATCTTACGAGCAGTACTTC
>.|TRBV7-6|.|TRBJ2-1
CASSLVGPGGSFSYNEQFF
TGTGCCAGCAGCTTAGTAGGTCCAGGGGGGTCTTTCTCCTACAATGAGCAGTTCTTC
>.|TRBV6-1|.|TRBJ1-3
CASSEGWAGGKYTIYF
TGTGCCAGCAGTGAAGGATGGGCCGGGGGAAAGTACACCATATATTTT
>.|TRBV9|TRBD1|TRBJ1-1
CASSVTGTGRAEAFF
TGTGCCAGCAGCGTTACCGGGACAGGGAGGGCTGAAGCTTTCTTT
>.|TRBV5-4|TRBD2|TRBJ2-5
CASQGLAGSQETQYF
TGTGCCAGCCAAGGACTAGCGGGAAGCCAAGAGACCCAGTACTTC
>once|TRBV6-5|.|TRBJ2-5
CASLQAGETQYF
TGTGCCAGTCTCCAGGCCGGAGAGACCCAGTACTTC
>.|TRBV19|TRBD1|TRBJ2-7
CASRKTGGTYEQYF
TGTGCCAGTAGGAAAACAGGGGGAACGTACGAGCAGTACTTC
>.|TRBV29-1|.|TRBJ1-1
CSGTEMNTEAFF
TGCAGCGGGACAGAGATGAACACTGAAGCTTTCTTT
>.|TRBV3-1/TRBV3-2|.|TRBJ1-2
CASSPRQDYGYTF
TGTGCCAGCAGCCCCCGGCAGGACTATGGCTACACCTTC
>.|TRBV19|TRBD1|TRBJ2-1
CASSIQYGTGQFF
TGTGCCAGTAGTATCCAGTATGGGACAGGGCAGTTCTTC
>.|TRBV11-2|TRBD1|TRBJ2-1
CASSLMDRGKNEQFF
TGTGCCAGCAGCTTGATGGACAGGGGGAAGAATGAGCAGTTCTTC
>.|TRBV14|.|TRBJ1-2
CASSSRRRDNNYGYTF
TGTGCCAGCAGCTCCCGACGGCGGGATAATAACTATGGCTACACCTTC